The 2 T cell receptor beta chains below come from one sample, sequenced in a study of tumor-infiltrating lymphocytes in primary liver carcinoma. The researchers obtained blood RNA from unsorted whole blood and also extracted germline DNA. A primer in the constant region served to generate TCR beta cDNA from 500 to 600 ng of total RNA. Libraries of TCR beta came from three nested multiplex PCR rounds with slightly modified ARM-PCR. Researchers ran the first two PCR rounds for 10 cycles each with TRBV1-TRBV30 forward primers and a C-beta reverse primer. A single record per CDR3 protein comes from TCRdb applying MiXCR to the multiplex PCR reads. The sample lists about 200,000 distinct CDR3 sequences; around three fifths were seen once. The material sequenced was peripheral blood. These receptor sequences come from a woman aged 55 to 70 with primary liver carcinoma and hepatitis B virus infection.

The sample holds one count of this clonotype. V gene TRBV11-2 combines with J gene TRBJ2-7, with D maybe TRBD2 (5 bases). The CDR3 is 16 residues long. V was pared by 8 bases and J by 6 bases, with 26 bases between. The germline gives CDR1 SGHAT, CDR2 FQNNGV. CDR3 loop: CASGYGRRTSGSEQYF. The CDR3 DNA reads TGTGCCAGCGGCTATGGCAGGAGGACCTCGGGAAGCGAGCAGTACTTC. Full variable domain (rest looked up from reference TRBV11-2 and TRBJ2-7): EAGVAQSPRYKIIEKRQSVAFWCNPISGHATLYWYQQILGQGPKLLIQFQNNGVVDDSQLPKDRFSAERLKGVDSTLKIQPAKLEDSAVYLCASGYGRRTSGSEQYFGPGTRLTVT.

Remarks on this clonotype: Here the CDR3 omits its conserved ending phenylalanine or tryptophan, so a read error is the likely source. This sequence joins TRBV6-5 and TRBJ1-2, with 7 nucleotides matching TRBD1. CDR3 length: 15 residues. Looked up from germline, CDR1 is MNHEY and CDR2 is SVGAGI. The junction had 7 bases not matched to a gene; V was cut back by 3 bases and J by 3 bases. The CDR3 spells CASSYRRTGHYGYTL. CDR3 DNA sequence: TGTGCCAGCAGTTATCGCAGGACAGGACACTATGGCTACACCCTC.